One and the same sample provided the 20 T cell receptor beta chains below, sequenced in a study of blood T cells in healthy people across ages. Alongside a J-beta primer mix, a sample-barcoded 5' primer served in a second PCR lasting about 7 to 12 cycles. TCRdb reprocessed the 5' RACE reads via MiXCR and lists one record per CDR3 protein. Of 710,000 or so distinct CDR3 sequences in the sample, approximately 21% were seen once. The sample was blood. The receptors were sampled from a man in his 70s in good health.

The chain employs TRBV29-1 and TRBJ2-2; D gene ambiguous. Trimming took off 4 bases at V and 2 bases at J, with 11 bases between the two ends. In germline, CDR1 is SQVTM, CDR2 ANQGSEA. The CDR3 has 14 residues. Here the CDR3 reads CSVGFLYNTGELFF. The CDR3 DNA follows: TGCAGCGTTGGTTTTTTGTATAACACCGGGGAGCTGTTTTTT.

This clonotype was counted only a few times. CDR3 in amino acids: CASSQEWLAGGRNEQFF. In DNA, the CDR3 is TGTGCCAGCAGCCAAGAATGGCTAGCGGGGGGTAGAAATGAGCAGTTCTTC. J is TRBJ2-1 and V is TRBV3-1, with 11 bases fitting TRBD2. The CDR3 totals 17 residues. The germline V gene has CDR1 LGHDT and CDR2 YNNKEL (reference sequence). The V segment lost 0 bases and the J segment 7 bases; nucleotides outside the gene matches: 8.

The genes are TRBV4-1 and TRBJ2-7; D gene ambiguous. In germline, CDR1 is MGHRA, CDR2 YSYEKL. V lost 0 bases to trimming and J lost 3 bases, with 12 bases between them. CDR3 size: 15 residues. CDR3 protein: CASSQDLVQLYEQYF. In DNA, the CDR3 is TGCGCCAGCAGCCAAGATCTAGTACAGCTCTACGAGCAGTACTTC.

The chain carries TRBV29-1 and TRBJ2-1, with TRBD1 identical over 9 bases. The CDR3 is made up of 14 amino acids. Unmatched junction bases numbered 5, after V lost 4 bases and J lost 4 bases. The germline V gene encodes CDR1 SQVTM and CDR2 ANQGSEA. CDR3 protein: CSVGGGTGYNEQFF. CDR3 DNA: TGCAGCGTTGGGGGGGGGACAGGGTACAATGAGCAGTTCTTC.

This clonotype was counted a few times. The junction differs from germline at one of its ends, possibly a read error. The chain joins TRBV20-1 to TRBJ2-4; D ambiguous. The length of the CDR3 is 10 residues. Germline V gene lookup returns CDR1 DFQATT and CDR2 SNEGSKA (reference sequence). CDR3 region: CSARVLYPDF. The CDR3 DNA reads TGCAGTGCTAGAGTTCTATACCCGGACTTC.

This rearrangement joins TRBV4-2 to TRBJ2-5; TRBD2 agrees at 12 bases. The DNA matches TRBJ2-1 better at its end, which makes the J call doubtful. Germline CDR1 and CDR2: LGHNA and YNFKEQ. This CDR3 has 19 amino acids. In DNA form, the CDR3 reads TGTGCCAGCAGCCAAGAACTAGCGGGGGGTGCCGTCACCTACAATGAGCAGTTCTTC. This codes for CASSQELAGGAVTYNEQFF.

This chain uses TRBV20-1 with TRBJ1-2, with a weak D call TRBD1 (5 bases). Trimming stripped 1 base from V and 6 bases from J, with 12 bases between. Germline values: CDR1 DFQATT, CDR2 SNEGSKA (reference sequence). The CDR3 runs to 13 residues. The CDR3 sequence: CSARARARDGYTF. CDR3 DNA sequence: TGCAGTGCTAGAGCCCGAGCCAGGGATGGCTACACCTTC.

In regard to this clonotype: At one end the junction does not follow the germline gene, possibly because of a read error. The CDR3 coding sequence is TGCGCCAGCAGCCAAGACTTTCACAACGAGCAGTTCTTC. Protein: CASSQDFHNEQFF. The genes are TRBV4-3 and TRBJ2-7; the D is unclear. Matching the DNA end better, TRBJ2-1 makes the J call doubtful. This CDR3 is built from 13 residues. Germline V gives CDR1 LGHNA, CDR2 YSLEER.

This clonotype was counted between two and nine times. The chain's CDR3 is CASSTDRVGEQPQHF. The CDR3 bases are TGTGCCAGCAGCACGGACAGGGTGGGGGAGCAGCCCCAGCATTTT. The chain links TRBV7-2 to TRBJ1-5; TRBD1 agrees at 8 bases. The CDR3 has 15 amino acids. V trimming: 5 bases; J trimming: 7 bases; junction bases outside the gene matches: 10. Germline loops: CDR1 SGHTA, CDR2 FQGNSA.

This clonotype occurred a few times. The rearrangement uses TRBV6-1 and TRBJ2-7, with 11 nucleotides matching TRBD2. V dropped 4 bases and J dropped 3; count of bases not matched to a gene: 5. This CDR3 comprises 15 residues. The V gene's germline CDR1 is MNHNS and CDR2 SASEGT. DNA for the CDR3: TGTGCCAGCAGTGTCGTAGCGGGGGGGTTCTACGAGCAGTACTTC. Translating gives CASSVVAGGFYEQYF.

The sample holds a few counts of this clonotype. Its ends do not fully match the called genes, so a read error is possible. The chain recombines TRBV5-1 with TRBJ2-2; 7 positions match TRBD1. The CDR3 extends over 16 amino acids. The V gene's germline CDR1 is SGHRS and CDR2 YFSETQ. The CDR3 here is CASRPRLTGNTEELFF. CDR3 DNA: TGCGCCAGCAGACCTCGCCTGACAGGGAACACCGAGGAGCTGTTTTTT.

The J gene is TRBJ2-3, the V gene TRBV28; 13 nucleotides match TRBD2. V dropped 1 base and J dropped 7; count of bases not matched to a gene: 5. Germline V gene data show CDR1 as MDHEN and CDR2 as SYDVKM. The CDR3 spans 16 residues. The CDR3 DNA follows: TGTGCCAGCAGTTTATTGGGACTAGCGGGGCTTCATACGCAGTATTTT. Protein sequence: CASSLLGLAGLHTQYF.

This clonotype came up a few times. The chain carries TRBV5-1 and TRBJ1-1; unclear D gene. Trimming left V 1 base short and J 4 bases short, with 11 bases between. The CDR3 has 14 residues. Germline V lookup: CDR1 SGHRS, CDR2 YFSETQ. The CDR3 protein is CASSLWGFGTEAFF. CDR3 bases: TGCGCCAGCAGCTTGTGGGGTTTCGGCACTGAAGCTTTCTTT.

This clonotype was found a few times. The DNA of the CDR3 is TGTGCCAGCAGCTTAGAGGTGGACCACTTAAATACGCAGTATTTT. Translation: CASSLEVDHLNTQYF. This chain links TRBV7-9 with TRBJ2-3, with D uncertain. CDR3 length: 15 amino acids. Germline-derived CDR1 and CDR2 are SEHNR and FQNEAQ (reference sequence). V lost 1 base and J 7 bases, leaving 15 bases between the germline ends.

This clonotype was counted a few times. V is TRBV12-3 or TRBV12-4 and J is TRBJ2-5, with 7 positions matching TRBD1. The CDR3 spans 15 residues. J gave up 1 base and V 6 bases, and 8 bases lay outside the gene matches. The CDR3 here is CASSLQGFLQETQYF. CDR3 coding DNA: TGTGCCAGCAGCTTACAGGGGTTCCTCCAAGAGACCCAGTACTTC.

This clonotype was detected only a few times. The gene calls are TRBV6-5 and TRBJ2-1; 8 positions agree with TRBD2. The J call could be wrong; TRBJ2-5 is a better fit for the DNA end. The CDR3 extends over 13 amino acids. Germline lookup yields CDR1 MNHEY and CDR2 SVGAGI. The CDR3 region has the DNA TGTGCCAGCAGTCGACCGGGAGGGGAGACCCAGTACTTC. It codes for CASSRPGGETQYF.

This clonotype has only a few counts. CDR3 amino acids: CASSLDRHSYEQYF. CDR3 sequence (DNA): TGCGCCAGCAGCTTGGACAGGCATTCCTACGAGCAGTACTTC. V usage is TRBV5-1 and J usage is TRBJ2-7, with D possibly TRBD1 on 5 matching bases. Germline CDR1 is SGHRS and CDR2 is YFSETQ. This CDR3 spans 14 amino acids. The ends were cut back, 0 bases at V and 1 base at J, with 8 bases in the middle.

The chain is built from TRBV7-2 and TRBJ2-5; D remains ambiguous. CDR1 is SGHTA and CDR2 is FQGNSA in the germline V gene. The CDR3 is 13 amino acids. Trimming left V 3 bases short and J 2 bases short, with 7 bases between. CDR3 protein: CASSFTEQETQYF. In nucleotides, the CDR3 is TGTGCCAGCAGCTTTACAGAACAAGAGACCCAGTACTTC.

This clonotype was seen many times. The gene calls are TRBV7-9 and TRBJ2-4, with TRBD2 as a possible D gene (6 bases). CDR3 length: 18 residues. V was cut by 4 bases and J by 0 bases, with 19 bases left in between. From germline, CDR1 is SEHNR and CDR2 FQNEAQ (reference sequence). CDR3 DNA sequence: TGTGCCAGCAGCTCCCCTGGTGGGGAGGCAGAAGCCAAAAACATTCAGTACTTC. Translated: CASSSPGGEAEAKNIQYF.

This sequence joins TRBV5-1 and TRBJ2-3, with D maybe TRBD1 (5 bases). This CDR3 contains 13 residues. Between the trimmed V and J ends, which lost 4 bases and 5 bases, there was a span of 11 bases. Per the germline V gene, CDR1 is SGHRS and CDR2 is YFSETQ. CDR3 in DNA: TGCGCCAGCAGCCGACAGATAGGAGATACGCAGTATTTT. It specifies CASSRQIGDTQYF.